Listed below are T cell receptor beta chains from one sample, sequenced in a study of T cells in Graves' hyperthyroidism and ophthalmopathy. TCRdb re-analysed the multiplex PCR reads in MiXCR, keeping a single row per CDR3 protein. Of about 59,000 distinct CDR3 sequences listed, about 53% are singletons. Sequencing was done on a sample of blood. These receptors were taken from a woman aged 55 to 70 with Graves' ophthalmopathy. CDR3s include the opening cysteine and the closing phenylalanine or tryptophan. The D gene is left open where the match is weak. Only some rows state a clone size, as once, few, many or a class for expanded clones.

j_gene | abundance | len | d_gene | v_gene | CDR3nt | CDR3aa
TRBJ2-2 | . | 14 | TRBD2 | TRBV7-9 | TGTGCCAGCAGCCCAAGCGGGGACACCGGGGAGCTGTTTTTT | CASSPSGDTGELFF
TRBJ2-3 | once | 14 | TRBD2 | TRBV20-1 | TGCAGTGCTGTCGTCGGGAGGGCCATAGATACGCAGTATTTT | CSAVVGRAIDTQYF
TRBJ2-3 | once | 14 | TRBD2 | TRBV20-1 | TGCAGTGCTAGAGATTCCCTAGCGGTAGATACGCAGTATTTT | CSARDSLAVDTQYF
TRBJ2-1 | few | 14 | TRBD1 | TRBV18 | TGTGCCAGCTCTCCCAGGACAGGGGAAAATGAGCAGTTCTTC | CASSPRTGENEQFF
TRBJ1-2 | many | 16 | . | TRBV6-5 | TGTGCCAGCAGTTACTCGAGGGTCTTGTCAGTTTATGGCTACACCTTC | CASSYSRVLSVYGYTF
TRBJ2-2 | many | 15 | . | TRBV7-9 | TGTGCCAGCAGCTTGGGCAGGGTAGACACCGGGGAGCTGTTTTTT | CASSLGRVDTGELFF
TRBJ2-3 | . | 15 | . | TRBV19 | TGTACCAGTAGCCGACGTACAGTCCCCACAGACACGCAGTATTTT | CTSSRRTVPTDTQYF
TRBJ1-5 | few | 16 | . | TRBV18 | TGTGCCAGCTCGCTCCGCACCGGGGTGAGCAATCAGCCCCAGCATTTT | CASSLRTGVSNQPQHF
TRBJ2-3 | many | 13 | . | TRBV28 | TGTGCCAGCAATAGTGGGAGCACAGATACGCAGTATTTT | CASNSGSTDTQYF
TRBJ1-5 | medium-sized | 13 | . | TRBV25-1 | TGTGCCAGCAGTGCGGGGAGCAATCAGCCCCAGCATTTT | CASSAGSNQPQHF
TRBJ1-5 | . | 13 | . | TRBV7-3 | TGTGCCAGCAGCTTAAGTAGGGATCAGCCCCAGCATTTT | CASSLSRDQPQHF
TRBJ1-3 | . | 16 | TRBD1 | TRBV7-9 | TGTGCCAGCAGCTTGCAGAACAGGGGGCCTGGAAACACCATATATTTT | CASSLQNRGPGNTIYF
TRBJ2-5 | . | 14 | TRBD2 | TRBV7-2 | TGTGCCAGCAGTAGCGGGGGGACACAGGGGACCCAGTACTTC | CASSSGGTQGTQYF
TRBJ2-1 | many | 16 | TRBD2 | TRBV19 | TGTGCCAGTAGCCAAGGGACCGGGACTAGCCGCAATGAGCAGTTCTTC | CASSQGTGTSRNEQFF
TRBJ2-7 | once | 18 | TRBD2 | TRBV4-1 | TGCGCCAGCAGCCAAGATTCGGGGACTAGCGGGGGGCCCTACGAGCAGTACTTC | CASSQDSGTSGGPYEQYF
TRBJ1-4 | once | 15 | TRBD1 | TRBV15 | TGTGCCACTAGCGGAGATCCAGGGGGGGATGAAAAACTGTTTTTT | CATSGDPGGDEKLFF
TRBJ2-7 | many | 14 | . | TRBV24-1 | TGTGCCACCAGCCCCGGTGGCCCGGCTTACGAGCAGTACTTC | CATSPGGPAYEQYF
TRBJ1-6 | many | 15 | TRBD1 | TRBV28 | TGTGCCAGCACCCTGGGGAGGGGGCGCAGTACACCCCTCCACTTT | CASTLGRGRSTPLHF
TRBJ2-1 | many | 14 | . | TRBV6-1 | TGTGCCAGCAGTGAACAGGGGACCTACAATGAGCAGTTCTTC | CASSEQGTYNEQFF
TRBJ2-7 | . | 15 | TRBD1 | TRBV4-3 | TGCGCCAGCAGCCAAGATGACAGGGTAGGTGTCGAGCAGTACTTC | CASSQDDRVGVEQYF
TRBJ2-2 | once | 16 | TRBD1 | TRBV15 | TGTGCCACCAGCAGTAGGACAGGGGTGAACACCGGGGAGCTGTTTTTT | CATSSRTGVNTGELFF
TRBJ1-4 | many | 13 | . | TRBV20-1 | TGCAGTGCCGTGGGGGACGGGAATGAAAAACTGTTTTTT | CSAVGDGNEKLFF
TRBJ1-6 | . | 14 | TRBD1 | TRBV5-1 | TGCGCCAGCCACCCCGGGACAGTAAATTCACCCCTCCACTTT | CASHPGTVNSPLHF
TRBJ2-2 | . | 15 | . | TRBV7-2 | TGTGCCAGCAGCTTAGGAGGCTTGAACACCGGGGAGCTGTTTTTT | CASSLGGLNTGELFF
TRBJ1-1 | medium-sized | 12 | . | TRBV20-1 | TGCAGTGCGGCGGGACCGTCCACTGAAGCTTTCTTT | CSAAGPSTEAFF
TRBJ1-4 | . | 16 | . | TRBV28 | TGTGCCAGCAGTTTTAGGGGCGTAGGAACTAATGAAAAACTGTTTTTT | CASSFRGVGTNEKLFF
TRBJ2-3 | . | 17 | TRBD2 | TRBV20-1 | TGCAGTGCAAGAACTATCACTAGCGGGGCTATCACAGATACGCAGTATTTT | CSARTITSGAITDTQYF
TRBJ2-3 | many | 15 | . | TRBV9 | TGTGCCAGCAGCGTAGGTGGCGGGTACACAGATACGCAGTATTTT | CASSVGGGYTDTQYF
TRBJ2-2 | many | 14 | TRBD2 | TRBV28 | TGTGCCAGCCTCCGGGACTACAACACCGGGGAGCTGTTTTTT | CASLRDYNTGELFF
TRBJ1-2 | . | 11 | . | TRBV20-1 | TGCAGTGCTCAGGGGAACTATGGCTACACCTTC | CSAQGNYGYTF
TRBJ2-5 | few | 11 | . | TRBV20-1 | TGCAGTGCTAGGGGAGGAGAGACCCAGTACTTC | CSARGGETQYF
TRBJ2-1 | . | 12 | . | TRBV19 | TGTGCCAGTTCCGACAGGACCAATGAGCAGTTCTTC | CASSDRTNEQFF
TRBJ2-7 | . | 13 | TRBD1 | TRBV19 | TGTGCCAGTCACGGGACAGTTCACTACGAGCAGTACTTC | CASHGTVHYEQYF
TRBJ1-4 | . | 16 | . | TRBV18 | TGTGCCAGCTCACCATACCGGGACGGCCCTAATGAAAAACTGTTTTTT | CASSPYRDGPNEKLFF
TRBJ2-1 | many | 14 | . | TRBV3-1 | TGTGCCAGCAGCCAAGAAGGTGGAACAAATGAGCAGTTCTTC | CASSQEGGTNEQFF
TRBJ2-3 | . | 14 | TRBD1 | TRBV10-1 | TGCGCCAAGGCGACAGGGCCAAGCACAGATACGCAGTATTTT | CAKATGPSTDTQYF
TRBJ1-6 | . | 15 | . | TRBV7-3 | TGTGCCAGCAGCCCCCCAGGGGCGGACGATTCACCCCTCCACTTT | CASSPPGADDSPLHF
TRBJ2-7 | . | 15 | TRBD2 | TRBV7-2 | TGTGCCAGCAGCTTAGCGGGACTAGCAAACTACGAGCAGTACTTC | CASSLAGLANYEQYF
TRBJ2-1 | many | 14 | TRBD2 | TRBV9 | TGTGCCAGCAGCGTAGTAAGCGGGGGCGATGAGCAGTTCTTC | CASSVVSGGDEQFF
TRBJ1-1 | . | 13 | . | TRBV2 | TGTGCCAGCAGTGTTGGGGGATCGGGTGGGGCTTTCTTT | CASSVGGSGGAFF
TRBJ2-1 | . | 15 | TRBD2 | TRBV19 | TGTGCCAGTAGAGGAACTAGCGGGCTCCTCAATGAGCAGTTCTTC | CASRGTSGLLNEQFF
TRBJ1-1 | . | 13 | . | TRBV5-1 | TGCGCTGGCAGCGGGGAGGTGAACACTGAAGCTTTCTTT | CAGSGEVNTEAFF
TRBJ2-3 | many | 16 | TRBD2 | TRBV20-1 | TGCAGTGCTAGAGGGCTAGCGGGGGGCTACACAGATACGCAGTATTTT | CSARGLAGGYTDTQYF
TRBJ2-1 | many | 18 | TRBD2 | TRBV11-2 | TGTGCCAGCAGATTTAGCAAAGATGGACTAGCGGGGGACAATGAGCAGTTCTTC | CASRFSKDGLAGDNEQFF
TRBJ1-5 | many | 16 | . | TRBV19 | TGTGCCAGTAGTATAGAAGACGGATATAGCAATCAGCCCCAGCATTTT | CASSIEDGYSNQPQHF
TRBJ2-5 | many | 14 | TRBD2 | TRBV7-2 | TGTGCCTCTCAGACTAGCGGGGGGGCCGCGACCCAGTACTTC | CASQTSGGAATQYF
TRBJ1-3 | . | 16 | . | TRBV24-1 | TGTGCCACGATTCCTCAGGGAGACGACTCTGGAAACACCATATATTTT | CATIPQGDDSGNTIYF
TRBJ2-5 | many | 13 | . | TRBV2 | TGTGCCAGCAGTGTGGAGGTCCTCGAGACCCAGTACTTC | CASSVEVLETQYF
TRBJ2-7 | . | 15 | . | TRBV4-2 | TGTGCCAGCAGCCAAGAGGGGCCGGGGGGCCGATTACAGTACTTC | CASSQEGPGGRLQYF